The entry below describes one TCR beta chain. What it binds is not known. Authors' methods: Filtering differed since immunoSEQ provided only junctions, with no quality scores. The data were produced by immunoSEQ multiplex PCR, yet TCRdb's version contains in-frame clones alone and is incomplete. V, J and clone size were drawn from that table, and D and trimming were deduced from the DNA. The table has nearly 500,000 clones, less than 80% seen once. This sample stems from a study of shared clonotypes between healthy human individuals. Study-level findings and limits: Owing to a small donor count, the genetic and exposure-history diversity represented was limited.

There were no recent acute infections or vaccinations among the donors, who were healthy HIV-negative adults. The CDR3 has 18 residues. Germline loops: CDR1 MDHEN, CDR2 SYDVKM. Losses at the gene ends were 5 bases for V and 0 bases for J; bases not matched to a gene: 8. The chain uses TRBV28 and TRBJ2-7; 15 bases agree with TRBD2. The receptor was derived from a woman aged 40 to 50 in good health. Some clones in this sample may be carry-over from other donors' samples. The sample was PBMCs. CDR3 sequence: CASSPWTSGRGPSYEQYF. Written as DNA, the CDR3 is TGTGCCAGCAGTCCCTGGACTAGCGGGAGGGGACCCTCCTACGAGCAGTACTTC. Looking up the rest from reference TRBV28 and TRBJ2-7 gives the full variable domain: DVKVTQSSRYLVKRTGEKVFLECVQDMDHENMFWYRQDPGLGLRLIYFSYDVKMKEKGDIPEGYSVSREKKERFSLILESASTNQTSMYLCASSPWTSGRGPSYEQYFGPGTRLTVT.